Below, 9 T cell receptor beta chains from the same sample are listed, as sequenced in a study of blood T cell repertoires in COVID-19. Sequencing was performed with immunoSEQ multiplex PCR; in TCRdb, only in-frame clones are kept and a portion is missing. The sample contains roughly 240,000 clones, about four fifths of which appear only once. Sequencing input: PBMCs or T cells enriched from blood (not recorded which). The receptors here all came from a woman aged 40 to 50 who had been exposed to COVID-19.

CDR3 nucleotides: TGTGCCATCAGTGAGTCCGCAACCTCGGGTCCCGGGGAGCTGTTTTTT. Translation gives CAISESATSGPGELFF. V usage is TRBV10-3 and J usage is TRBJ2-2; D uncertain. V dropped 0 bases and J dropped 6 bases, with 14 bases sitting between them. Germline V gene lookup returns CDR1 ENHRY and CDR2 SYGVKD. CDR3 length: 16 amino acids.

The V gene is TRBV4-2, the J gene TRBJ1-3, with D perhaps matching TRBD1 (5 bases). V lost 5 bases, J lost 0 bases, and 14 bases lay in between. From germline, CDR1 is LGHNA and CDR2 YNFKEQ. CDR3 length equals 16 residues. The CDR3 loop reads CASSGRGNPSGNTIYF. The CDR3 DNA sequence: TGTGCCAGCAGCGGGCGGGGGAACCCCTCTGGAAACACCATATATTTT.

This chain joins TRBV5-1 and TRBJ2-2; 7 bases are shared with TRBD1. The CDR3 is 15 amino acids. The ends lost 2 bases at V and 7 bases at J; junction bases unmatched: 8. Germline-derived CDR1 and CDR2 are SGHRS and YFSETQ. CDR3 sequence: CASSFGQGEIGELFF. CDR3 DNA: TGCGCCAGCAGCTTTGGCCAGGGGGAAATCGGGGAGCTGTTTTTT. The variable domain in full, completed from reference TRBV5-1 and TRBJ2-2, reads KAGVTQTPRYLIKTRGQQVTLSCSPISGHRSVSWYQQTPGQGLQFLFEYFSETQRNKGNFPGRFSGRQFSNSRSEMNVSTLELGDSALYLCASSFGQGEIGELFFGEGSRLTVL.

The CDR3 sequence: CASSLTTAPYNGGTEAFF. CDR3 nucleotides: TGCGCCAGCAGCTTGACGACCGCTCCTTACAACGGGGGGACTGAAGCTTTCTTT. The V and J genes are TRBV5-1 and TRBJ1-1; a possible D gene is TRBD1 (5 bases). Trimming cost V 1 base and J 5 bases, with 24 bases left between them. Germline V gene sequence: CDR1 SGHRS, CDR2 YFSETQ. The CDR3 has 18 residues.

The chain links TRBV19 to TRBJ1-4; 10 nucleotides line up with TRBD1. CDR1 is LNHDA, CDR2 SQIVND, per germline (reference sequence). The CDR3 loop spans 16 amino acids. Trimming removed 5 bases from V and 8 bases from J; junction bases left unmatched: 11. The CDR3 DNA follows: TGTGCCAGTAGTCTGAGACAGGGGGCCGGGAACGAAAAACTGTTTTTT. Protein: CASSLRQGAGNEKLFF.

This clone occurred a few times. V and J are TRBV29-1 and TRBJ1-4, with a tentative D call TRBD1 (6 bases). Germline CDR1 is SQVTM and CDR2 is ANQGSEA. Trimming stripped 3 bases from V and 2 bases from J, with 10 bases between. The length of the CDR3 is 14 residues. Here the CDR3 DNA reads TGCAGCGTTGATCCGGGGGGCACTAATGAAAAACTGTTTTTT. Its protein product is CSVDPGGTNEKLFF.

This clone was seen only a few times. The chain uses TRBV2 and TRBJ1-5; 9 nucleotides align to TRBD1. This CDR3 spans 15 amino acids. The trim removed 5 bases at V and 5 bases at J, leaving 7 bases unmatched. From germline, CDR1 is SNHLY and CDR2 FYNNEI. The CDR3 sequence: CASSREQGAYQPQHF. CDR3 coding DNA: TGTGCCAGCAGTCGAGAACAGGGGGCGTATCAGCCCCAGCATTTT.

V is TRBV29-1 and J is TRBJ2-7, with a tentative D call TRBD2 (6 bases). V lost 4 bases and J 3 bases, leaving 13 bases between the germline ends. Germline-derived CDR1 and CDR2 are SQVTM and ANQGSEA. The CDR3 consists of 13 residues. For the CDR3, the DNA is TGCAGCGTTGTTGGGACTCGCGGCTACGAGCAGTACTTC. Protein sequence: CSVVGTRGYEQYF.

The chain carries TRBV9 and TRBJ1-2, with 8 bases aligning to TRBD1. Germline V gives CDR1 SGDLS, CDR2 YYNGEE. V lost 3 bases to trimming and J lost 3 bases; unmatched junction nucleotides: 7. The CDR3 is 15 residues long. Here the CDR3 DNA reads TGTGCCAGCAGCGCCAGACAGGGGTTTGACTATGGCTACACCTTC. It codes for CASSARQGFDYGYTF.